Shown below are 4 T cell receptor beta chains from a single sample sequenced in a study of blood T cell repertoires in COVID-19. TCRdb's table, derived via immunoSEQ multiplex PCR, lists solely in-frame clones and lacks some. The profile covers some 210,000 clones, with over 75% appearing a single time and roughly 5% taken by the ten largest. The sequenced sample was peripheral blood. These TCRs come from a woman aged 40 to 49 with acute or convalescent COVID-19.

The rearrangement uses TRBV6-5 and TRBJ2-1; weak D call: TRBD1 (6 bases). Trimming cost V 3 bases and J 0 bases, with 9 bases left between them. The CDR3 is made up of 15 amino acids. Per germline, CDR1 MNHEY and CDR2 SVGAGI. CDR3 loop: CASSYQGSSYNEQFF. CDR3 nucleotide sequence: TGTGCCAGCAGTTATCAGGGGAGCTCCTACAATGAGCAGTTCTTC.

V gene TRBV14 combines with J gene TRBJ1-1; D may be TRBD1 (5 bases). The CDR3 has 13 residues. Germline loops: CDR1 SGHDN, CDR2 FVKESK. V was cut by 4 bases and J by 7 bases, with 13 bases left in between. CDR3 sequence reads: CASSPSGRGEAFF. CDR3 nucleotide sequence: TGTGCCAGCAGCCCGTCGGGGCGGGGTGAAGCTTTCTTT.

J is TRBJ2-3 and V is TRBV30; no definite D call. The V end was cut by 0 bases, the J end by 3 bases, with 19 bases between. The CDR3 totals 17 residues. The V gene's germline CDR1 is GTSNPN and CDR2 SVGIG (reference sequence). The CDR3 sequence: CAWSVPGSGKVTDTQYF. The CDR3 DNA reads TGTGCCTGGAGTGTACCTGGGTCGGGTAAGGTTACAGATACGCAGTATTTT.

This clone is categorized as medium-sized (0.01 to 0.1%). This chain connects TRBV19 to TRBJ1-1; possible D gene TRBD1, 6 bases. Germline CDR1 is LNHDA and CDR2 is SQIVND (reference sequence). The CDR3 runs to 16 residues. V was pared by 6 bases and J by 3 bases, with 20 bases between. The CDR3, as DNA: TGTGCCAGTAGGTGGCAGGGGCGCGGCCTTTACACTGAAGCTTTCTTT. Amino acid sequence: CASRWQGRGLYTEAFF.